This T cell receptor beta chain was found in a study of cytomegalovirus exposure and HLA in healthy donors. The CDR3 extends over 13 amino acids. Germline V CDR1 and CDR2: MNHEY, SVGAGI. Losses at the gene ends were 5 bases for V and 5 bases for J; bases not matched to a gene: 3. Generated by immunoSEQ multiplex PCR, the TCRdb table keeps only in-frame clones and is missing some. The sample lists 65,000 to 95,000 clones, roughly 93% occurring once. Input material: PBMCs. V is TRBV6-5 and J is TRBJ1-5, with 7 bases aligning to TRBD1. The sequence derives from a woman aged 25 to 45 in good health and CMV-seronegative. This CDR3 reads CASSGTEYQPQHF. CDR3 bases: TGTGCCAGCAGTGGGACAGAATATCAGCCCCAGCATTTT.